This TCR beta chain was documented in a study of blood T cell repertoires in COVID-19. For the study at large: Acute-phase and convalescent COVID-19 samples originated in the United States, Italy and Spain. The analysed material was cDNA or gDNA that came from T cells, B-cell-depleted T cells, or PBMCs.

Comments on this clone: At one end, the junction sequence differs from germline, possibly due to a read error.

CDR3 size: 14 residues. Germline V lookup: CDR1 SSHAT, CDR2 FNYEAQ (reference sequence). As originally analysed: Estimated nucleated cell counts came from reference gene primer amplification. The assay was immunoSEQ multiplex PCR, and TCRdb's table has in-frame clones only and misses some. V and J calls and clone size come straight from that table; D and trimming were deduced from the DNA. The repertoire consists of around 250,000 clones, with about 88% occurring once and the leading ten covering about 1.5%. Cohort placement rested on clinical history that participants reported themselves. Specimen: PBMCs or T cells enriched from blood (not recorded which). The V and J genes are TRBV7-7 and TRBJ2-2; D unresolved. The receptor was derived from a woman aged 50 to 65 who had recovered from COVID-19. Here the CDR3 DNA reads TGTGCTAGCAGAGACACCCCATACACCGGGGAGCTGTTTTTT. Encoded protein: CASRDTPYTGELFF.